Sequencing of this TCR beta chain was carried out in a study of blood T cell repertoires in COVID-19. Study summary: There were acute and convalescent COVID-19 samples, and they came from the United States, Italy and Spain.

Produced via immunoSEQ multiplex PCR; TCRdb's table is partial and in-frame only. The profile covers 80,000 or so clones, with approximately 82% appearing a single time and about 35% taken by the ten largest. The CDR3 extends over 15 amino acids. Germline CDR1 and CDR2: LNHDA and SQIVND (reference sequence). The V segment lost 3 bases and the J segment 12 bases; nucleotides outside the gene matches: 7. In this sample, this clone turned up a few times. Sequencing input: peripheral blood. The chain couples TRBV19 to TRBJ2-1, with TRBD2 matching 14 bases. The receptor was derived from a woman between 65 and 79 years old with acute or convalescent COVID-19. CDR3 amino acids: CASSIGGLAGEGQFF. The DNA of the CDR3 is TGTGCCAGTAGTATTGGGGGACTAGCGGGAGAGGGGCAGTTCTTC.